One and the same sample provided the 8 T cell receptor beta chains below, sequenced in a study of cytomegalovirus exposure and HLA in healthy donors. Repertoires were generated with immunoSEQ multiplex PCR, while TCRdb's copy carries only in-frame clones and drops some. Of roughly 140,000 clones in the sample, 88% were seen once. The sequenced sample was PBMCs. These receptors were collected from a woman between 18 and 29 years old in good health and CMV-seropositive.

CDR3 nucleotide sequence: TGTGCCAGCAGTTCGTCCACAGATACGCAGTATTTT. It is translated as CASSSSTDTQYF. The gene calls are TRBV6-5 and TRBJ2-3, with D unresolved. Germline assignment: CDR1 MNHEY and CDR2 SVGAGI. Trimming removed 4 bases at V and 2 bases at J, with 4 bases between. The CDR3 loop spans 12 amino acids.

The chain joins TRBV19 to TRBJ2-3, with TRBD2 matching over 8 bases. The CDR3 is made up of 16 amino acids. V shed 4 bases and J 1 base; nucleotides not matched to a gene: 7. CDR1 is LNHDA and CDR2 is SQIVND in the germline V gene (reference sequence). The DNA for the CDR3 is TGTGCCAGTAGTAAAGCCGGGGGGGTAGGCACAGATACGCAGTATTTT. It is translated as CASSKAGGVGTDTQYF. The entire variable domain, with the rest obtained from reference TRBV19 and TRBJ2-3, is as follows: DGGITQSPKYLFRKEGQNVTLSCEQNLNHDAMYWYRQDPGQGLRLIYYSQIVNDFQKGDIAEGYSVSREKKESFPLTVTSAQKNPTAFYLCASSKAGGVGTDTQYFGPGTRLTVL.

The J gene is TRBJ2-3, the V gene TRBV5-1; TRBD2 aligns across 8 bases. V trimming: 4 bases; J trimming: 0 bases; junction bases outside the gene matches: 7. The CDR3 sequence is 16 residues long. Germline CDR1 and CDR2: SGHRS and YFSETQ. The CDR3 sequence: CASSEGLATSTDTQYF. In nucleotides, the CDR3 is TGCGCCAGCAGCGAAGGACTAGCCACTAGCACAGATACGCAGTATTTT.

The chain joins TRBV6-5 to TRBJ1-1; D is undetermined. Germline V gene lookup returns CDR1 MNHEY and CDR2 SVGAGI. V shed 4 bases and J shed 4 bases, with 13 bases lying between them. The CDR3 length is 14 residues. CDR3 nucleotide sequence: TGTGCCAGCAGTTTAGAGGCGCTGGGCACTGAAGCTTTCTTT. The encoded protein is CASSLEALGTEAFF.

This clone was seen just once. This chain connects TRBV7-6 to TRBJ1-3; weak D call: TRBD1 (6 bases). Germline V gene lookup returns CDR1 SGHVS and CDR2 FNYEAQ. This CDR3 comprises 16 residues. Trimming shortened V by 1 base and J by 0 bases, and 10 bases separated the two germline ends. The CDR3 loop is CASSLGQARSGNTIYF. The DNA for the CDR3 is TGTGCCAGCAGCTTAGGACAGGCTCGCTCTGGAAACACCATATATTTT.

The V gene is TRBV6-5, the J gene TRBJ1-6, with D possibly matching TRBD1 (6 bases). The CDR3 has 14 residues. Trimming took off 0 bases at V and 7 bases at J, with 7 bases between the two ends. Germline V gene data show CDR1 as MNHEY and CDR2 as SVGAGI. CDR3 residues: CASSYSDRNSPLHF. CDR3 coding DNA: TGTGCCAGCAGTTACTCGGACAGAAATTCACCCCTCCACTTT.

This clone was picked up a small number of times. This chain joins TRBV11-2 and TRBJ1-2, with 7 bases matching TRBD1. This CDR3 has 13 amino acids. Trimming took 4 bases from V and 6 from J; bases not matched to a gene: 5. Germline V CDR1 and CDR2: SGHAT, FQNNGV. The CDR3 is CASSSADRDGYTF. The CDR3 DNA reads TGTGCCAGCAGCTCGGCAGACAGGGATGGCTACACCTTC.

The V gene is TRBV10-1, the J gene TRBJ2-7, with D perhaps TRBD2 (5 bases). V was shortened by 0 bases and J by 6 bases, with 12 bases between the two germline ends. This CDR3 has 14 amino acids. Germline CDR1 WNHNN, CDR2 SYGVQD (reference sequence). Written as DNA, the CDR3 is TGCGCCAGCAGTGAGTCACTCGGACTTGGCGAGCAGTACTTC. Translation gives CASSESLGLGEQYF.